Many counts were recorded for the clone carrying this TCR beta chain. The target antigen is unknown. The data were obtained in a study of CD8 T cells in ankylosing spondylitis. CDR3 size: 15 residues. Losses at the gene ends were 3 bases for V and 7 bases for J; bases not matched to a gene: 11. The germline gives CDR1 LGHDT, CDR2 YNNKEL (reference sequence). Using quantitative 5'-RACE with molecular barcodes, the authors made TCR beta libraries. TCRdb reprocessed the 5' RACE reads with MiXCR, giving one entry per CDR3 protein. The repertoire has about 460,000 distinct CDR3 sequences, less than 6% of them found once; the top ten carry roughly 3.5%. Study results and limitations: One TCR beta motif, made up of 7 or 8 highly homologous variants, appeared characteristic of ankylosing spondylitis blood. Clones linked to the disease showed a CD8+ phenotype. They occurred at relatively low frequencies in peripheral blood.

Sequenced: blood, either unsorted or a sorted T cell fraction (not recorded which). The chain is built from TRBV3-1 and TRBJ1-1; 7 nucleotides agree with TRBD1. This receptor was identified in a male donor with ankylosing spondylitis. The CDR3 DNA reads TGTGCCAGCAGCCACCAAGACAGGGACAGAGTTGAAGCTTTCTTT. Protein: CASSHQDRDRVEAFF.